This T cell receptor (beta chain) emerged from a study of cytomegalovirus exposure and HLA in healthy donors. On the study more broadly: The 100 million to 140 million unique TCR beta sequences, from around 200 million T cells, were found by an earlier analysis. Points from the study as a whole: Later analysis identified several of the most significant clusters that appeared linked to common viral pathogens.

Primers for the PCR totalled 60 Vbeta and 13 Jbeta. Clones were read by immunoSEQ multiplex PCR, and TCRdb kept only the in-frame ones, dropping some. Recorded here are more than 40,000 clones; the top ten clones represent approximately 1.1%. Concerning this clone: Its antigen is unidentified.

The sequenced sample consisted of PBMCs. The clonotype comes from a woman aged 40 to 55 in good health and CMV-seronegative.

CDR3 loop: CASSLQGAHQKLFF. Written as DNA, the CDR3 is TGTGCCAGCAGCTTACAGGGGGCGCATCAAAAACTGTTTTTT. The gene calls are TRBV5-4 and TRBJ1-4, with TRBD1 matching 9 bases. The CDR3 is 14 residues long. Germline lookup yields CDR1 SGHNT and CDR2 YYREEE (reference sequence). The junction had 5 bases not matched to a gene; V was cut back by 2 bases and J by 9 bases.